This record concerns one T cell receptor (beta chain) sequence. The antigen remains undetermined. This specimen belongs to a study of cytomegalovirus exposure and HLA in healthy donors. Study in general: HLA-typed donors contributed approximately 92 million unique TCRs, which were held in an early data release.

Overall study findings and caveats: In an earlier analysis, about 87% or about 30%: the productive usage of most TCR beta V segments.

It was with 60 Vbeta and 13 Jbeta primers that the PCR ran. Using immunoSEQ multiplex PCR, the repertoire was profiled, and TCRdb retains in-frame clones only, with some absent. Altogether about 140,000 clones are present, 70% to 80% being singletons, with the ten largest covering just over 8.5%. The sample was PBMCs. The sequence came from a woman between 50 and 59 years old in good health and CMV-seropositive.

CDR3 nucleotides: TGCGCCAGCAGCCGTGCAGGGGCAACTAATGAAAAACTGTTTTTT. Its protein is CASSRAGATNEKLFF. The chain couples TRBV5-1 to TRBJ1-4; TRBD1 is a possible D gene (6 bases). This CDR3 is 15 amino acids long. V lost 4 bases and J 0 bases, leaving 10 bases between the germline ends. The germline gives CDR1 SGHRS, CDR2 YFSETQ.